This TCR beta chain is drawn from a study of T-cell memory formation after mild COVID-19. Study-wide results and limits: The finding that pre-infection memory included some responding clones suggested that cross-reactive memory joined. A balance of CD4 and CD8 characterized clones contracting day 15 to 85, whereas later expanders leaned CD4+.

V was pared by 2 bases and J by 3 bases, with 22 bases between. The germline V gene has CDR1 SNHLY and CDR2 FYNNEI. The CDR3 spans 19 residues. cDNA libraries for TCR alpha and TCR beta, carrying sample barcodes and UMIs, came from 5'RACE with constant-segment primers. TCRdb redid the calling of the 5' RACE reads with MiXCR, one entry per CDR3 protein. The sample includes 150,000 to 200,000 distinct CDR3 sequences, more than 12% seen only once; the top ten take roughly 15%. In regard to this clonotype: Its antigen is unidentified.

Specimen: PBMCs or a T cell subset sorted from them (not recorded which). The clonotype originates from an adult woman who had mild COVID-19 (a few samples of this study predate the infection). Cell type and time point are not known. The chain uses TRBV2 and TRBJ2-2; D is perhaps TRBD2 (5 bases). Here the CDR3 reads CASSESPGLARLDTGELFF. Written as DNA, the CDR3 is TGTGCCAGCAGTGAAAGCCCCGGGCTAGCCCGCTTGGACACCGGGGAGCTGTTTTTT.